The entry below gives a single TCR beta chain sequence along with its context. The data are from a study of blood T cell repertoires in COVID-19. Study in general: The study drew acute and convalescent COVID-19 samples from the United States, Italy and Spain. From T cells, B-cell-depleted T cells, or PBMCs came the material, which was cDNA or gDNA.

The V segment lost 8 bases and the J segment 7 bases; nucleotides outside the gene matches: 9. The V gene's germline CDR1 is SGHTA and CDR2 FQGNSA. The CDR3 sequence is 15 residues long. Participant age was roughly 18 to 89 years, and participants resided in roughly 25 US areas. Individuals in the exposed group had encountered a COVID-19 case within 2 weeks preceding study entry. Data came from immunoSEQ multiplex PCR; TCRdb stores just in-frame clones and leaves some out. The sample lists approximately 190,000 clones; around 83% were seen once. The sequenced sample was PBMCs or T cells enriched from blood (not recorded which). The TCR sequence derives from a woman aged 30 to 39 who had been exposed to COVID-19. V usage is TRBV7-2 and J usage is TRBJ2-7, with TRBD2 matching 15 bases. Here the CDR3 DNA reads TGTGCCAGCCAACCGGGACTAGCGGGGGGTGATGAGCAGTACTTC. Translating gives CASQPGLAGGDEQYF.